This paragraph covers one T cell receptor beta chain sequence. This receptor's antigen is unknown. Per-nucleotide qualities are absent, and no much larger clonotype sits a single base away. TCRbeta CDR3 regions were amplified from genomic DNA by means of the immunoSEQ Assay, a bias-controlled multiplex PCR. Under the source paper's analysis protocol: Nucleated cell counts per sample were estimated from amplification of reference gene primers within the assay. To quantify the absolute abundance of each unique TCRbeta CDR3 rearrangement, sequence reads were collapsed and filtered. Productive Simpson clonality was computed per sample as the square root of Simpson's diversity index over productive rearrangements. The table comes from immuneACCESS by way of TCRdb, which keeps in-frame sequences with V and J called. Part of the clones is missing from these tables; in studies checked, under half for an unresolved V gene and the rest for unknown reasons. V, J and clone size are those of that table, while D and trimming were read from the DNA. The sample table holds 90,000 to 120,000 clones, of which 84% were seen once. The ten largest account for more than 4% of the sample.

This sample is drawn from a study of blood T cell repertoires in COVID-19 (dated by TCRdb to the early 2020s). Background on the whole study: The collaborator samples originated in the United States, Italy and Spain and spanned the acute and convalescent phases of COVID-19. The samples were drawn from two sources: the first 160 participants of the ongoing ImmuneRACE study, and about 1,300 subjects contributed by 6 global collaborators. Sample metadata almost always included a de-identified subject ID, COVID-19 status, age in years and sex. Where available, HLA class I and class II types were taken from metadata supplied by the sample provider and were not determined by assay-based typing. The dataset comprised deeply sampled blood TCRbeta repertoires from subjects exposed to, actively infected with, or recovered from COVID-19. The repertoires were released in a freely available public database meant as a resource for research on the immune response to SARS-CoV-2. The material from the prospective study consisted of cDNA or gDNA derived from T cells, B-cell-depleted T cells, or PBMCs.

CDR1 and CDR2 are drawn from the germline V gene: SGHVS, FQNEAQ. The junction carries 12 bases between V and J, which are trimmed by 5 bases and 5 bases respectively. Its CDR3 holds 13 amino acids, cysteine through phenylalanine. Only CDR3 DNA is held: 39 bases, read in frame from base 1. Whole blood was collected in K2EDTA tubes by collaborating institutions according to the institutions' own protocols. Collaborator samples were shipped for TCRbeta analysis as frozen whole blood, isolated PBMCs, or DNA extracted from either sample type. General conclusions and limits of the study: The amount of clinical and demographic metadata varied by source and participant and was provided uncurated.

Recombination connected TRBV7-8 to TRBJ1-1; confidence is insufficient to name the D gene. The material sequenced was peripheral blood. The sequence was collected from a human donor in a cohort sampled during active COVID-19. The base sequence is TGTGCCAGCAGCCTATACTCGATGACTGAAGCTTTCTTT. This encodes CASSLYSMTEAFF.